This T cell receptor (beta chain) comes out of a study of CD8 T cells in ankylosing spondylitis. For TCR beta, libraries came from quantitative 5'-RACE with molecular barcodes. One entry per CDR3 protein, called by TCRdb with MiXCR from the 5' RACE reads. The table includes approximately 220,000 distinct CDR3 sequences, about a quarter detected once. The J segment lost 4 bases and the V segment lost 3 bases, leaving 8 bases of the junction unmatched. The germline V gene encodes CDR1 DFQATT and CDR2 SNEGSKA (reference sequence). The length of the CDR3 is 15 residues. Comments on this clonotype: Its target is unknown.

Study-level findings and limits: In reactive arthritis synovial fluid and blood, some motif variants had been reported before. Significant enrichment of disease-linked clones was reportedly seen in matched ankylosing spondylitis synovial fluid. Among TCR beta sequences, a motif of eight highly homologous variants appeared characteristic of ankylosing spondylitis blood.

This clonotype was sampled from a male donor with ankylosing spondylitis or in good health (not recorded which). The V gene is TRBV20-1, the J gene TRBJ2-3, with 9 bases fitting TRBD2. The material sequenced was blood, either unsorted or a sorted T cell fraction (not recorded which). Here the CDR3 reads CSARRLAGRADTQYF. CDR3 nucleotides: TGCAGTGCTAGGCGGCTAGCGGGGAGGGCAGATACGCAGTATTTT.